What follows describes a single T cell receptor (beta chain). Source study methods: It was from reference gene primer amplification that nucleated cell counts were estimated. The assay was immunoSEQ multiplex PCR, and TCRdb's table has in-frame clones only and misses some. The DNA was the basis for D and trimming; V, J and clone size are from that table. Counted here are about 160,000 clones, 80% to 90% occurring once; the ten biggest clones make up around 1.1%. With 6 bases clipped from V and 5 bases from J, the junction kept 17 bases outside the gene matches. There are 17 residues in the CDR3. Germline values: CDR1 LNHDA, CDR2 SQIVND (reference sequence). The data are from a study of blood T cell repertoires in COVID-19. Overall study: T cells, B-cell-depleted T cells, or PBMCs supplied cDNA or gDNA.

This TCR came from a man aged 35-49 years with acute or convalescent COVID-19. Source material: peripheral blood. V is TRBV19 and J is TRBJ2-7, with TRBD2 matching 9 bases. The CDR3 protein is CASSPYLPGLAGHEQYF. CDR3 in DNA: TGTGCCAGTAGCCCCTACCTACCGGGACTAGCAGGGCACGAGCAGTACTTC.